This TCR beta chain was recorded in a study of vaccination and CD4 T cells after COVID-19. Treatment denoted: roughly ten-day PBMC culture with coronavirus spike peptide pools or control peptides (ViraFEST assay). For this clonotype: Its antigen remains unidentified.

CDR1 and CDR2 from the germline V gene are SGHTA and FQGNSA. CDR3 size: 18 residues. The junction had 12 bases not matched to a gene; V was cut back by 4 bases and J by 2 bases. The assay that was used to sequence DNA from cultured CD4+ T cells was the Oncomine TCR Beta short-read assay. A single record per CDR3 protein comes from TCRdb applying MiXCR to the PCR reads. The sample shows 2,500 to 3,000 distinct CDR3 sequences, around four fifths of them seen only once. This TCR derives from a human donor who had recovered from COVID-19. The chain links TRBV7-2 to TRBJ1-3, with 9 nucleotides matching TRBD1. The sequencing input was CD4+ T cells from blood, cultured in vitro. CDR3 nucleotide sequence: TGTGCCAGCAGCTCGACCGGGACAGGGATCCTCCCTGGAAACACCATATATTTT. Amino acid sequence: CASSSTGTGILPGNTIYF.